A single sample is the source of the 21 T cell receptor beta chains below, sequenced in a study of human T cells and chemical hapten exposure (dated by TCRdb to about 2021). This specimen's time point label, per the study, means: patch test 3, about 24 weeks after DPC sensitization. The treatment or condition label, read with the paper, signifies: therapeutic diphenylcyclopropenone sensitization with weekly scalp DPC. Library preparation employed RACE. The instrument was a NextSeq 500. The public reads were quality trimmed at Q25 with fastp and then assembled into clones with MiXCR by TCRdb, keeping productive beta chains. Rows merge per CDR3 protein into single entries with the most common DNA and genes. The sample table contains over 150,000 distinct CDR3 sequences; only one count was recorded for about 30% of them. Under 2.5% of the sample rests with the top ten. The specimen was whole blood, collected in connection with sensitization to the hapten diphenylcyclopropenone (DPC). These receptors were taken from a young woman with alopecia areata. Some clones in this sample may be carry-over from other donors' samples.

This clonotype was found a few times. The chain joins TRBV13 to TRBJ1-1, with 8 bases fitting TRBD1. The CDR3 length is 14 residues. Germline CDR1 is PRHDT and CDR2 is FYEKMQ (reference sequence). The V segment lost 5 bases and the J segment 5 bases; nucleotides outside the gene matches: 7. The CDR3 spells CASSLDRVSTEAFF. The CDR3 DNA reads as TGTGCCAGCAGCCTGGACAGGGTCTCTACTGAAGCTTTCTTT. The variable domain in full, with the rest retrieved from reference TRBV13 and TRBJ1-1, is AAGVIQSPRHLIKEKRETATLKCYPIPRHDTVYWYQQGPGQDPQFLISFYEKMQSDKGSIPDRFSAQQFSDYHSELNMSSLELGDSALYFCASSLDRVSTEAFFGQGTRLTVV.

Here the CDR3 DNA reads TGTGCCAGCAGCCTCTACCCCGGGGAGCTGTTTTTT. Amino acids: CASSLYPGELFF. This chain joins TRBV13 and TRBJ2-2; no definite D call. V lost 5 bases and J 6 bases, leaving 7 bases between the germline ends. In germline, CDR1 is PRHDT, CDR2 FYEKMQ (reference sequence). CDR3 length: 12 residues.

This clonotype was seen a handful of times. The chain uses TRBV2 and TRBJ2-3, with D possibly TRBD2 on 6 matching bases. Germline-derived CDR1 and CDR2 are SNHLY and FYNNEI. V gave up 4 bases and J gave up 5 bases, with 10 bases separating them. This CDR3 has 13 residues. CDR3 nucleotide sequence: TGTGCCAGCAGTGCCTTTAGCGGAGATACGCAGTATTTT. This sequence encodes CASSAFSGDTQYF.

This clonotype was picked up a small number of times. V gene TRBV6-4 combines with J gene TRBJ2-2; 8 bases match TRBD2. V was pared by 0 bases and J by 3 bases, with 3 bases of the junction left unmatched. Looked up from germline, CDR1 is MRHNA and CDR2 is SNTAGT. The CDR3 spans 16 residues. CDR3 amino acids: CASSDSTGGDTGELFF. In DNA, the CDR3 is TGTGCCAGCAGTGACTCGACCGGGGGGGACACCGGGGAGCTGTTTTTT.

The chain links TRBV6-2 or TRBV6-3 to TRBJ2-1; unclear D gene. Trimming removed 0 bases at V and 10 bases at J, with 7 bases between. The CDR3 runs to 12 residues. From germline, CDR1 is MNHEY and CDR2 SVGEGT. The DNA of the CDR3 is TGTGCCAGCAGTTACTCCCCCAGGGAGCAGTTCTTC. Amino acid sequence: CASSYSPREQFF.

In this sample, this clonotype turned up many times. The genes are TRBV7-3 and TRBJ2-4; 10 positions agree with TRBD2. Germline values: CDR1 SGHTA, CDR2 FQGTGA. Germline trimming cut 5 bases from V and 0 bases from J; bases unmatched to any gene: 10. The CDR3 consists of 18 residues. As DNA, the CDR3 is TGTGCCAGCAGCCCACCGGGACTAGCGATGATAGCCAAAAACATTCAGTACTTC. This codes for CASSPPGLAMIAKNIQYF.

This CDR3 reads CASSKQREGETQYF. Written as DNA, the CDR3 is TGTGCCAGCAGCAAACAACGGGAGGGAGAGACCCAGTACTTC. V gene TRBV21-1 combines with J gene TRBJ2-5; the DNA was not compared with TRBD2, the D call given in the table. TRBV21-1 is a recognized pseudogene. CDR3 size: 14 residues.

The chain has TRBV2 and TRBJ2-3, with 12 positions matching TRBD2. The trim removed 5 bases at V and 0 bases at J, leaving 15 bases unmatched. The CDR3 runs to 20 residues. Germline V gene lookup returns CDR1 SNHLY and CDR2 FYNNEI. The CDR3 reads CASSSLAGGPSTESTDTQYF. In DNA form, the CDR3 reads TGTGCCAGCAGTTCACTAGCGGGGGGACCGTCCACAGAAAGCACAGATACGCAGTATTTT. The full variable domain, its missing parts supplied by reference TRBV2 and TRBJ2-3, is EPEVTQTPSHQVTQMGQEVILRCVPISNHLYFYWYRQILGQKVEFLVSFYNNEISEKSEIFDDQFSVERPDGSNFTLKIRSTKLEDSAMYFCASSSLAGGPSTESTDTQYFGPGTRLTVL.

The chain links TRBV7-9 to TRBJ1-1; a weak D match, TRBD1 (5 bases). Germline V lookup: CDR1 SEHNR, CDR2 FQNEAQ (reference sequence). The CDR3 runs to 12 residues. V was cut by 3 bases and J by 7 bases, with 9 bases left in between. The CDR3: CASSLGTVEAFF. In nucleotides, the CDR3 is TGTGCCAGCAGCTTGGGGACGGTTGAAGCTTTCTTT.

The chain couples TRBV7-8 to TRBJ2-1, with D uncertain. The V gene lost 6 bases and the J gene lost 2 bases, with 20 bases spanning the gap. The CDR3 runs 17 residues. Germline CDR1 and CDR2: SGHVS and FQNEAQ. As DNA, the CDR3 is TGTGCCAGCAGGATGATCATTCGGCCCAGCCCCTACAATGAGCAGTTCTTC. This translates into CASRMIIRPSPYNEQFF.

In its sample, this clonotype was seen a few times. The chain recombines TRBV10-2 with TRBJ2-1, with TRBD1 as a possible D gene (6 bases). The CDR3 is made up of 15 amino acids. The V gene lost 6 bases and the J gene lost 0 bases, with 12 bases spanning the gap. Germline CDR1 is WSHSY and CDR2 is SAAADI. The CDR3: CASRDSRFSYNEQFF. CDR3 DNA: TGCGCCAGCAGGGACAGTCGTTTCTCCTACAATGAGCAGTTCTTC.

The rearrangement uses TRBV7-6 and TRBJ1-2; D remains unclear. V was shortened by 1 base and J by 2 bases, with 8 bases between the two germline ends. The CDR3 consists of 14 residues. Germline V lookup: CDR1 SGHVS, CDR2 FNYEAQ. CDR3 DNA: TGTGCCAGCAGCTTAGGTGCCGCGAACTATGGCTACACCTTC. Translated, it gives CASSLGAANYGYTF.

The gene calls are TRBV12-3 or TRBV12-4 and TRBJ1-5, with D possibly matching TRBD1 (6 bases). The V end lost 5 bases, the J end lost 4 bases, and 18 bases lay between the germline ends. CDR3 length: 16 residues. This chain's CDR3 is CASSLRGIGGNQPQHF. CDR3 sequence (DNA): TGTGCCAGCAGTCTCAGGGGTATAGGAGGGAATCAGCCCCAGCATTTT.

This clonotype has only a few counts. This chain joins TRBV4-3 and TRBJ1-1; TRBD1 might be the D (5 bases). The CDR3 totals 16 residues. The germline gives CDR1 LGHNA, CDR2 YSLEER. V shed 1 base and J shed 2 bases, with 14 bases lying between them. The CDR3 DNA reads as TGCGCCAGCAGCCAAGGATGGGGGGGGTACAACACTGAAGCTTTCTTT. It translates to CASSQGWGGYNTEAFF.

This clonotype was detected only a few times. This chain connects TRBV7-3 to TRBJ2-5, with TRBD2 as a possible D gene (6 bases). Germline CDR1 SGHTA, CDR2 FQGTGA. The CDR3 loop spans 18 amino acids. Trimming pared 5 bases from V and 2 bases from J, leaving 24 bases between. CDR3 coding DNA: TGTGCCAGCAGCCTACTTCCTACCCCTCTAGCGTCTCAAGAGACCCAGTACTTC. Its protein product is CASSLLPTPLASQETQYF.

This clonotype was observed a few times. V usage is TRBV27 and J usage is TRBJ2-1; TRBD1 aligns across 7 bases. Unmatched junction bases numbered 7, after V lost 4 bases and J lost 7 bases. The CDR3 runs to 14 residues. Germline loops: CDR1 MNHEY, CDR2 SMNVEV (reference sequence). CDR3 bases: TGTGCCAGCAGTTCACCTCACAGGGGAAATGAGCAGTTCTTC. Residues: CASSSPHRGNEQFF.

This clonotype occurred a few times. V is TRBV15 and J is TRBJ1-5; maybe TRBD1 (5 bases). Germline V gene data show CDR1 as LNHNV and CDR2 as YYDKDF (reference sequence). CDR3 length: 16 amino acids. V was shortened by 1 base and J by 1 base, with 11 bases between the two germline ends. CDR3 in DNA: TGTGCCACCAGCAGAGCGGGCAGGGACAGCAATCAGCCCCAGCATTTT. Residues: CATSRAGRDSNQPQHF. Combining the CDR3 with reference TRBV15 and TRBJ1-5 gives the whole variable domain DAMVIQNPRYQVTQFGKPVTLSCSQTLNHNVMYWYQQKSSQAPKLLFHYYDKDFNNEADTPDNFQSRRPNTSFCFLDIRSPGLGDTAMYLCATSRAGRDSNQPQHFGDGTRLSIL.

In its sample, this clonotype was seen a few times. The chain has TRBV7-2 and TRBJ2-3; maybe TRBD2 (5 bases). This CDR3 has 15 amino acids. Trimming took 3 bases from V and 1 from J, leaving 11 bases between them. Germline CDR1 reads SGHTA; CDR2 reads FQGNSA. This chain's CDR3 is CASSFREGGTDTQYF. In DNA, the CDR3 is TGTGCCAGCAGCTTCCGCGAGGGAGGCACAGATACGCAGTATTTT.

The gene calls are TRBV7-9 and TRBJ2-7, with TRBD2 matching over 7 bases. CDR3 size: 12 residues. After removal of 5 bases from V and 4 bases from J, the junction contained 2 bases not matched to a gene. In germline, CDR1 is SEHNR, CDR2 FQNEAQ (reference sequence). DNA for the CDR3: TGTGCCAGCAGCCCAGCGGGGTACGAGCAGTACTTC. Its protein product is CASSPAGYEQYF.

This clonotype showed up just a few times. J is TRBJ2-2 and V is TRBV19; maybe TRBD1 (5 bases). The V gene's germline CDR1 is LNHDA and CDR2 SQIVND (reference sequence). V was pared by 3 bases and J by 5 bases, with 10 bases between. The CDR3 consists of 14 residues. CDR3 bases: TGTGCCAGTAGTATGCGACAGCCGACCGGGGAGCTGTTTTTT. Translating gives CASSMRQPTGELFF.

This chain links TRBV7-2 with TRBJ1-2; unclear D gene. The CDR3 consists of 13 residues. V was shortened by 5 bases and J by 8 bases, with 15 bases between the two germline ends. Per germline, CDR1 SGHTA and CDR2 FQGNSA. CDR3 in DNA: TGTGCCAGCAGCGAAGCAGGCCATTTGGGCTACACCTTC. Translated, it gives CASSEAGHLGYTF.